This T cell receptor beta chain was sequenced for a study of shared clonotypes between healthy human individuals. DNA at about 190 ng, 25,000 to 35,000 T cell genomes, went into sorted-subset replicate PCRs. Assay used: immunoSEQ multiplex PCR; TCRdb lists only in-frame clones, some missing. The table shows approximately 350,000 clones, with 96% occurring only once. The CDR3 has 12 residues. The germline V gene has CDR1 MNHNS and CDR2 SASEGT. Between the trimmed V and J ends, which lost 4 bases and 5 bases, there was a span of 8 bases. The chain carries TRBV6-1 and TRBJ1-2, with D hard to call. Sequences were obtained from memory CD8+ T cells sorted from blood. Subset in this sample: CD45RO+ cells pooled with CCR7-negative TemRA cells. The TCR comes from a man younger than 45 in good health. The DNA for the CDR3 is TGTGCCAGCAGTGTCAGCTCTTATGGCTACACCTTC. It codes for CASSVSSYGYTF.